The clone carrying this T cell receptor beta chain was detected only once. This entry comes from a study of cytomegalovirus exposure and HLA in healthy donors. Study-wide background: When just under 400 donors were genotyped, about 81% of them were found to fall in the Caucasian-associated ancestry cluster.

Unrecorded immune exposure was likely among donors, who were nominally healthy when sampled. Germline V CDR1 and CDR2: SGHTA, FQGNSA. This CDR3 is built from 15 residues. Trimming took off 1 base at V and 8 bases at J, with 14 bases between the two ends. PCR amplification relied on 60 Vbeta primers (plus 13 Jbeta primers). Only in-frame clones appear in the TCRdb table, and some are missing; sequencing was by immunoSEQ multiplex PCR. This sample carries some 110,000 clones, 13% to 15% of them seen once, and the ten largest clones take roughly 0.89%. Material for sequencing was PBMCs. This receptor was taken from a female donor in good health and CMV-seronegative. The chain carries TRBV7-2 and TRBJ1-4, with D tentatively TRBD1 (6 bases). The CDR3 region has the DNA TGTGCCAGCAGCTTAGTTCGGGGAGGGGGAGAAAAACTGTTTTTT. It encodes CASSLVRGGGEKLFF. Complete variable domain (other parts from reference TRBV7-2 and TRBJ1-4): GAGVSQSPSNKVTEKGKDVELRCDPISGHTALYWYRQSLGQGLEFLIYFQGNSAPDKSGLPSDRFSAERTGGSVSTLTIQRTQQEDSAVYLCASSLVRGGGEKLFFGSGTQLSVL.